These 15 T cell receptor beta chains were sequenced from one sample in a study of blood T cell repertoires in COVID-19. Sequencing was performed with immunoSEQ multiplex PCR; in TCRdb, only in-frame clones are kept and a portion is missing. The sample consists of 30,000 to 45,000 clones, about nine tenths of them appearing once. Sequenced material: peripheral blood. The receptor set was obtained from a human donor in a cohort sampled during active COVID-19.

As DNA, the CDR3 is TGTGCCAGCAGAAACGTCGGAGTCTCCTACAATGAGCAGTTCTTC. Translated: CASRNVGVSYNEQFF. The V call is TRBV2, the J call TRBJ2-1, with unresolved D. Trimming left V 6 bases short and J 0 bases short, with 12 bases between. The CDR3 runs to 15 residues. Germline assignment: CDR1 SNHLY and CDR2 FYNNEI.

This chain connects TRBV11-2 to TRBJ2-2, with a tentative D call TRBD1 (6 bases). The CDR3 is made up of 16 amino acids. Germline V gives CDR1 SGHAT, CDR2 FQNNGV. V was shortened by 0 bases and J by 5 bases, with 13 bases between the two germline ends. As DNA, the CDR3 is TGTGCCAGCAGCTTAGAGGATTCAGGGGTTACCGGGGAGCTGTTTTTT. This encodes CASSLEDSGVTGELFF.

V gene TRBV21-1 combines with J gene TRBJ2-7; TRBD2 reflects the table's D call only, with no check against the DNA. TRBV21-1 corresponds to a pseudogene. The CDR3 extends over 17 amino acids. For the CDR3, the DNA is TGTGCCAGCAGCAAAGAGAACAGGACCAGCGGGTCCTACGAGCAGTACTTC. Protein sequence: CASSKENRTSGSYEQYF.

The CDR3: CASSLGSWTGGYEQYF. In DNA, the CDR3 is TGTGCCAGCAGCTTAGGTTCTTGGACAGGGGGGTACGAGCAGTACTTC. The chain has TRBV7-2 and TRBJ2-7, with 10 bases identical to TRBD1. V gave up 1 base and J gave up 4 bases; unmatched junction bases: 7. The CDR3 is made up of 16 amino acids. CDR1 SGHTA and CDR2 FQGNSA come from the germline V gene.

The DNA for the CDR3 is TGTGCCTGGAGCAGCGGGAGGTACACCGGGGAGCTGTTTTTT. It is translated as CAWSSGRYTGELFF. The chain recombines TRBV30 with TRBJ2-2; 9 nucleotides align to TRBD2. The ends lost 3 bases at V and 3 bases at J; junction bases unmatched: 2. The germline V gene encodes CDR1 GTSNPN and CDR2 SVGIG (reference sequence). The CDR3 covers 14 residues.

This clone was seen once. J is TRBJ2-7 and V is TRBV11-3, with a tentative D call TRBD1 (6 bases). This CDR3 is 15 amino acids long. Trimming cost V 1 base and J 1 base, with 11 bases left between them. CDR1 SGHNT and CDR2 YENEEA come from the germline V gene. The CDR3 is CASSLGRGVSYEQYF. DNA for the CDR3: TGTGCCAGCAGCTTAGGCAGGGGAGTTTCCTACGAGCAGTACTTC.

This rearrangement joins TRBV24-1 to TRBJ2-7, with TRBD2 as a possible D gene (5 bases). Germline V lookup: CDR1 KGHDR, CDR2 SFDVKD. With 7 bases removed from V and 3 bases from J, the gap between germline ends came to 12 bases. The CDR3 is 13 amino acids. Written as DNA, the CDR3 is TGTGCCACCAGCCGGGATCCCGGCTACGAGCAGTACTTC. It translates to CATSRDPGYEQYF.

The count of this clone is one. The CDR3 region is CASSLGLAGVYEQYF. For the CDR3, the DNA is TGTGCCAGCAGTTTGGGTCTAGCGGGAGTTTACGAGCAGTACTTC. J is TRBJ2-7 and V is TRBV28, with TRBD2 identical over 10 bases. Germline CDR1 and CDR2: MDHEN and SYDVKM. Unmatched junction bases numbered 6, after V lost 3 bases and J lost 4 bases. The CDR3 loop spans 15 amino acids. Using reference TRBV28 and TRBJ2-7 for the parts outside the CDR3, the full variable domain is DVKVTQSSRYLVKRTGEKVFLECVQDMDHENMFWYRQDPGLGLRLIYFSYDVKMKEKGDIPEGYSVSREKKERFSLILESASTNQTSMYLCASSLGLAGVYEQYFGPGTRLTVT.

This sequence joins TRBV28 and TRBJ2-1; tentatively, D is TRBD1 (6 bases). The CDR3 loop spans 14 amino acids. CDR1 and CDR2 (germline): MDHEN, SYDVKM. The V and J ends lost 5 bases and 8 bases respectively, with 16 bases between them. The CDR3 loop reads CASSPMQGSHEQFF. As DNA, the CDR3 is TGTGCCAGCAGTCCTATGCAGGGGAGTCATGAGCAGTTCTTC.

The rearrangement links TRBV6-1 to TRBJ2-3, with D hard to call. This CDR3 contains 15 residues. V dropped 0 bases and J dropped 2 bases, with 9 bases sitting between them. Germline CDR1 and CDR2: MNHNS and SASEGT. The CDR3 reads CASSEARVDTDTQYF. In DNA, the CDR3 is TGTGCCAGCAGTGAAGCGAGAGTTGACACAGATACGCAGTATTTT.

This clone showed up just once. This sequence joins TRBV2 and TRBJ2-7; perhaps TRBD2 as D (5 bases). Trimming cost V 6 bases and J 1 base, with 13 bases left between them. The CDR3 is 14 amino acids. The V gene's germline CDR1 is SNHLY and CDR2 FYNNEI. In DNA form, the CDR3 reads TGTGCCAGCAGCGGCTCCTGGAGGTCCTACGAGCAGTACTTC. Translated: CASSGSWRSYEQYF.

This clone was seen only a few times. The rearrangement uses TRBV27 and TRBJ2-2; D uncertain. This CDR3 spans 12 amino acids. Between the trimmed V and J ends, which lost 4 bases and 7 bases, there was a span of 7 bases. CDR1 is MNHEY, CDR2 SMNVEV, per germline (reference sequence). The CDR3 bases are TGTGCCAGCAGTTATGGCGGCGGGGAGCTGTTTTTT. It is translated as CASSYGGGELFF.

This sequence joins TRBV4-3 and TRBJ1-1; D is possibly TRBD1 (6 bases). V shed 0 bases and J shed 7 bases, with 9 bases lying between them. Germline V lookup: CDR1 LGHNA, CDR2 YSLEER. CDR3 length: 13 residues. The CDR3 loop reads CASSQDRGREAFF. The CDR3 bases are TGCGCCAGCAGCCAAGACAGGGGCCGTGAAGCTTTCTTT.

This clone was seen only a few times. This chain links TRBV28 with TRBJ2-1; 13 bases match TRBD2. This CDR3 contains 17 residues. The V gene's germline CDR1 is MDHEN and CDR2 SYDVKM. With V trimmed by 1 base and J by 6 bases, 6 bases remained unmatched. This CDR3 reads CASSLLTSGRASNEQFF. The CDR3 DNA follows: TGTGCCAGCAGTTTATTAACTAGCGGGAGGGCCTCCAATGAGCAGTTCTTC.

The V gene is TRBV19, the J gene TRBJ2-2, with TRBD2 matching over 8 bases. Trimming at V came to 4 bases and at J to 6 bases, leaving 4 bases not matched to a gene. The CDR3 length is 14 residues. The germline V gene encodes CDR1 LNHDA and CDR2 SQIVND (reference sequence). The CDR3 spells CASSTGGPSGELFF. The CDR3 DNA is TGTGCCAGTAGTACGGGAGGGCCGTCCGGGGAGCTGTTTTTT.